This TCR beta chain came from a study of control samples from healthy donors and cancer patients. With 4 bases removed from V and 5 bases from J, the gap between germline ends came to 11 bases. CDR3 size: 13 residues. Germline-derived CDR1 and CDR2 are LNHDA and SQIVND (reference sequence). Some clones are missing from TCRdb's copy, which holds only in-frame ones; the method was immunoSEQ multiplex PCR. This sample yields 100,000 or so clones, of which approximately 90% are seen a single time; 0.85% to 1% belongs to the top ten. The V call is TRBV19, the J call TRBJ2-5; D unclear. The sample taken for sequencing was blood. This receptor was taken from a woman aged 25-40 years in good health. CDR3 residues: CASSSAARETQYF. CDR3 DNA sequence: TGTGCCAGTAGTAGCGCAGCAAGGGAGACCCAGTACTTC.